A single sample is the source of the 11 T cell receptor beta chains below, sequenced in a study of siplizumab effects on memory and regulatory T cells. TCRdb's copy holds only in-frame clones and misses some; the assay was immunoSEQ multiplex PCR. The sample has roughly 82,000 clones, roughly 87% seen once. What was sequenced was Tregs sorted from blood. Every receptor here comes from a human donor in good health.

The chain links TRBV5-5 to TRBJ1-1, with a tentative D call TRBD1 (5 bases). The CDR3 has 15 amino acids. V was shortened by 3 bases and J by 5 bases, with 17 bases between the two germline ends. The germline V gene has CDR1 SGHKS and CDR2 YYEKEE (reference sequence). In DNA, the CDR3 is TGTGCCAGCAGCTCATACCCCGGGGGGGGAACTGAAGCTTTCTTT. This encodes CASSSYPGGGTEAFF.

J is TRBJ1-2 and V is TRBV30; D not certain. From germline, CDR1 is GTSNPN and CDR2 SVGIG (reference sequence). The length of the CDR3 is 10 residues. The V and J ends lost 5 bases and 5 bases respectively, with 6 bases between them. The CDR3 sequence is CAWGEYGYTF. As DNA, the CDR3 is TGTGCCTGGGGTGAATATGGCTACACCTTC.

The chain recombines TRBV7-8 with TRBJ1-2; 7 nucleotides match TRBD1. The CDR3 spans 15 residues. After removal of 7 bases from V and 3 bases from J, the junction contained 11 bases not matched to a gene. CDR1 is SGHVS and CDR2 is FQNEAQ in the germline V gene. The CDR3 loop reads CASTRTGSWDYGYTF. CDR3 nucleotides: TGTGCCAGCACCCGGACAGGCTCTTGGGACTATGGCTACACCTTC.

J is TRBJ2-5 and V is TRBV29-1; 7 bases line up with TRBD1. The CDR3 length is 15 residues. Germline trimming cut 2 bases from V and 3 bases from J; bases unmatched to any gene: 9. Germline V gene data show CDR1 as SQVTM and CDR2 as ANQGSEA. The CDR3 region has the DNA TGCAGCGTTGAATTATTGGGGACAGCCGAAGAGACCCAGTACTTC. This sequence encodes CSVELLGTAEETQYF.

The V and J genes are TRBV7-9 and TRBJ1-1, with D maybe TRBD1 (5 bases). The V end lost 6 bases, the J end lost 1 base, and 9 bases lay between the germline ends. This CDR3 contains 13 residues. Germline V lookup: CDR1 SEHNR, CDR2 FQNEAQ (reference sequence). The CDR3 DNA reads TGTGCCAGCAGTGGCAGGGAGAACACTGAAGCTTTCTTT. As protein: CASSGRENTEAFF.

The chain uses TRBV7-3 and TRBJ2-1; D possibly corresponds to TRBD1 (5 bases). V lost 3 bases to trimming and J lost 7 bases, with 10 bases between them. Germline CDR1 SGHTA, CDR2 FQGTGA. This CDR3 comprises 13 residues. CDR3 coding DNA: TGTGCCAGCAGCTTGGGGCTGTGGAATGAGCAGTTCTTC. Its protein product is CASSLGLWNEQFF.

The genes are TRBV5-6 and TRBJ2-5, with D maybe TRBD2 (7 bases). CDR1 and CDR2 from the germline V gene are SGHDT and YYEEEE. The CDR3 has 16 amino acids. V lost 4 bases to trimming and J lost 3 bases, with 19 bases between them. CDR3 in amino acids: CASSPLSGGLKETQYF. The CDR3 bases are TGTGCCAGCAGCCCATTATCCGGGGGGCTGAAAGAGACCCAGTACTTC.

The chain is built from TRBV6-5 and TRBJ2-7, with D perhaps assigned TRBD1 or TRBD2 (5 bases each). V dropped 2 bases and J dropped 3 bases, with 11 bases sitting between them. The CDR3 runs 14 residues. Germline lookup yields CDR1 MNHEY and CDR2 SVGAGI. Here the CDR3 reads CASSYIGTNYEQYF. CDR3 coding DNA: TGTGCCAGCAGTTACATAGGGACGAACTACGAGCAGTACTTC.

The chain is built from TRBV11-2 and TRBJ2-3, with no clear D. Germline V gene lookup returns CDR1 SGHAT and CDR2 FQNNGV. There are 11 residues in the CDR3. Trimming stripped 9 bases from V and 2 bases from J, with 6 bases between. This CDR3 is CASLNTDTQYF. DNA for the CDR3: TGTGCCAGTCTCAACACAGATACGCAGTATTTT.

By its share, this clone is medium-sized. The chain combines TRBV14 with TRBJ2-2; D gene ambiguous. Deletions cut 2 bases from V and 1 base from J, with 5 bases between. In germline, CDR1 is SGHDN, CDR2 FVKESK. The CDR3 has 14 amino acids. CDR3 coding DNA: TGTGCCAGCAGCCAATCCCAGAACACCGGGGAGCTGTTTTTT. This encodes CASSQSQNTGELFF.

The chain recombines TRBV28 with TRBJ2-2; 9 bases are a match to TRBD1. The germline CDR1 and CDR2 sequences are MDHEN and SYDVKM. This CDR3 spans 15 amino acids. The ends lost 6 bases at V and 6 bases at J; junction bases unmatched: 8. CDR3 sequence: CASSHTGTGPGELFF. CDR3 sequence (DNA): TGTGCCAGCAGCCACACCGGGACAGGGCCCGGGGAGCTGTTTTTT.